This T cell receptor (beta chain) was obtained from a study of blood T cell repertoires in COVID-19 (dated by TCRdb to 2018 to 2021). In terms of the full investigation: The collaborator samples originated in the United States, Italy and Spain and spanned the acute and convalescent phases of COVID-19. The prospective study material was composed of cDNA or gDNA derived from T cells, B-cell-depleted T cells, or PBMCs. The dataset comprised deeply sampled blood TCRbeta repertoires from subjects exposed to, actively infected with, or recovered from COVID-19. A freely available public database, intended as a resource for researchers studying the immune response to SARS-CoV-2, is where the repertoires were released. Samples came from the ongoing ImmuneRACE study (first 160 participants) plus 1,254 subjects from 6 global collaborators. Nearly every sample came with metadata listing a de-identified subject ID, COVID-19 status, age in years and sex. Where HLA class I and class II types were available, the types were taken from metadata supplied by the sample provider, not from assay-based typing. Beyond this particular receptor, the publication reports: The quantity of clinical and demographic metadata differed by source and by participant and was supplied without curation.

TCRbeta CDR3 regions were amplified from genomic DNA using the immunoSEQ Assay, a bias-controlled multiplex PCR. Processing in the source paper ran as follows. Nucleated cell counts per sample were estimated from amplification of reference gene primers within the assay. To quantify the absolute abundance of each unique TCRbeta CDR3 rearrangement, sequence reads were collapsed and filtered. For each sample, productive Simpson clonality was calculated as the square root of Simpson's diversity index across productive rearrangements. Held by TCRdb, this immuneACCESS table contains in-frame sequences only and omits some clones. Under half of the omission traces to an unresolved V gene where checked; the cause of the rest is unknown. V, J and clone size are those of that table, while D and trimming were read from the DNA. For this sample the table gives a few hundred thousand clones, of which over 75% were detected only once. Of the sample, 7.4% is held by the ten largest clones.

In the prospective study, participants were roughly 18 to 95 years old, resided in approximately 22 geographic areas of the United States, and were enrolled through a virtual design. In the prospective study, cohorts were assigned on the basis of participant-reported clinical history obtained from a screening survey and a study questionnaire. In the prospective study, whole blood, serum and a nasopharyngeal or oropharyngeal swab were collected from each participant by mobile phlebotomists. Additional blood draws and questionnaires over a 2-month period could optionally be provided by prospective study participants. Before DNA extraction, blood samples from the prospective study were shipped at room temperature or frozen. With regard to this clone: No cognate antigen has been identified for it. No qualities accompany the bases; no much larger clone lies one base away.

V is reduced by 3 bases and J by 0 bases, leaving a spacing of 12 bases between them. Counted from cysteine to phenylalanine, this CDR3 has 17 amino acids. Left in the record is the CDR3 DNA by itself, 51 bases read in frame from the first base. Taken from the germline V gene (reference sequence), the CDR1 and CDR2 loops are LNHDA and SQIVND. This receptor was identified in a woman in her thirties or forties with acute COVID-19. The V and J segments used are TRBV19 and TRBJ2-6; a tentative D call is TRBD1 (6 bases match). The sample consisted of PBMCs or T cells enriched from blood (not recorded which). The nucleotide sequence reads TGTGCCAGTAGTATCGAGACAGGAGTCTCTGGGGCCAACGTCCTGACTTTC. Translated, this gives CASSIETGVSGANVLTF.